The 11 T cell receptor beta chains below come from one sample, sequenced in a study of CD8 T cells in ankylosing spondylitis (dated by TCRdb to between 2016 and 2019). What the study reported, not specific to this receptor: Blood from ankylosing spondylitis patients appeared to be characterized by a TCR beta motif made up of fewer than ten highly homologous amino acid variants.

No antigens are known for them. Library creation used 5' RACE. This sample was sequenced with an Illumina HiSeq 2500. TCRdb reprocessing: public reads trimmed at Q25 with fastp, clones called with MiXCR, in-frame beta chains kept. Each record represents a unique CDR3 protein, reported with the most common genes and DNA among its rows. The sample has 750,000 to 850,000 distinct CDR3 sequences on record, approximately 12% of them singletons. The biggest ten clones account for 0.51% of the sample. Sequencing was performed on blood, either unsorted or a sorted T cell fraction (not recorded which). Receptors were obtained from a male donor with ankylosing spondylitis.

The CDR3 DNA follows: TGTGCCACCAGTGACGTCAGCACAGATACGCAGTATTTT. As protein: CATSDVSTDTQYF. This chain connects TRBV24-1 to TRBJ2-3; D not resolved. V was shortened by 4 bases and J by 0 bases, with 4 bases between the two germline ends. Germline V gene data show CDR1 as KGHDR and CDR2 as SFDVKD. CDR3 length: 13 amino acids.

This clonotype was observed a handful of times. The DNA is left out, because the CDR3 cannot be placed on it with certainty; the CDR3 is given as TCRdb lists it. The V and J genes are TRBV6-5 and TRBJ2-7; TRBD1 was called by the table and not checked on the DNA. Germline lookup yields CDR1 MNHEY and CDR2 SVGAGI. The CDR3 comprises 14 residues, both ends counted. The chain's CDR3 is CASILGQGAGEQYF.

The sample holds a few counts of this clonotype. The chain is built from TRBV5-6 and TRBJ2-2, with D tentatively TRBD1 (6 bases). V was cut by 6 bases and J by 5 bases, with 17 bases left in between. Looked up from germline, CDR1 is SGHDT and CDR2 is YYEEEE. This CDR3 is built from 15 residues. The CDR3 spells CASNQGQLRTGELFF. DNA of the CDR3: TGTGCCAGCAACCAAGGACAGCTGAGGACCGGGGAGCTGTTTTTT.

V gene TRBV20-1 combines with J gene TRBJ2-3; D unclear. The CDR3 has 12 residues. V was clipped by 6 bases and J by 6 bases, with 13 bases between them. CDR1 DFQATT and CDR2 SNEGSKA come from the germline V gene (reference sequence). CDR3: CSASRTRDTQYF. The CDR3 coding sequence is TGCAGTGCCAGTCGGACGCGGGATACGCAGTATTTT.

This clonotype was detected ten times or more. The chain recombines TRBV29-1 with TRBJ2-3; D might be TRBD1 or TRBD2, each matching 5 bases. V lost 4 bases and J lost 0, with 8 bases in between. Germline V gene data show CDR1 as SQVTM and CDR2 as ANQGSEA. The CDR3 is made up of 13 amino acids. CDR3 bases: TGCAGCGTTGTGGGGGTTAGCACAGATACGCAGTATTTT. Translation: CSVVGVSTDTQYF.

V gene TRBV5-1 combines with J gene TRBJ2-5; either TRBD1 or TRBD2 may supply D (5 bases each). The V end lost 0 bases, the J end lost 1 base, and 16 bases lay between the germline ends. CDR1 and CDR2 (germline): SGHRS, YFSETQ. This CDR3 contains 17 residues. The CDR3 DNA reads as TGCGCCAGCAGCTTGGTGGGGGAGTCCTGGTCCCAAGAGACCCAGTACTTC. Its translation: CASSLVGESWSQETQYF.

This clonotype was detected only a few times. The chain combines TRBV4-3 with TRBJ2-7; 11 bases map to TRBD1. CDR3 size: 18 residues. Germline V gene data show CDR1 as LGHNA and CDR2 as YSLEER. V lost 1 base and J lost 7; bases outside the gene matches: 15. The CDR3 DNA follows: TGCGCCAGCAGCCAAGGGGTTTCAATGGGGACAGGGGGTCTGGAGCAGTACTTC. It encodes CASSQGVSMGTGGLEQYF.

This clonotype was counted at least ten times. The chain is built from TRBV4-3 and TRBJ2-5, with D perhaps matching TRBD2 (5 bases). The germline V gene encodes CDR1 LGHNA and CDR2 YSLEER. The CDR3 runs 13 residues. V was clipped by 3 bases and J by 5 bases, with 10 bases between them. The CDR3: CASSQRALETQYF. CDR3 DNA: TGCGCCAGCAGCCAGCGGGCACTGGAGACCCAGTACTTC.

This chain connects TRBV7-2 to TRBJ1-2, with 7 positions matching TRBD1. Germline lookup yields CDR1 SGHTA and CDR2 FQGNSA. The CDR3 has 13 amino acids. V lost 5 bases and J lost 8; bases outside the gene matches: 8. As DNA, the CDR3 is TGTGCCAGCAGCATAGACAGGGCTGGAGGCTACACCTTC. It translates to CASSIDRAGGYTF.

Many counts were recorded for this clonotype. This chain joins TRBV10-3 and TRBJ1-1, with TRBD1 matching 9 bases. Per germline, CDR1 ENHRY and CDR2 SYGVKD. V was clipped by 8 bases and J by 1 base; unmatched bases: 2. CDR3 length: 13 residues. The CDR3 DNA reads TGTGCCATCTCGACAGGGGGGAACACTGAAGCTTTCTTT. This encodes CAISTGGNTEAFF.

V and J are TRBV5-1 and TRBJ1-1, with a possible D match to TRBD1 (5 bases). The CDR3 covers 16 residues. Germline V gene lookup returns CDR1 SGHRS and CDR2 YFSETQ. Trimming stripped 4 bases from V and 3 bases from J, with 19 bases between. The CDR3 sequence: CASSPTPRGSDTEAFF. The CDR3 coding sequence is TGCGCCAGCAGCCCAACCCCCCGGGGGTCGGACACTGAAGCTTTCTTT.